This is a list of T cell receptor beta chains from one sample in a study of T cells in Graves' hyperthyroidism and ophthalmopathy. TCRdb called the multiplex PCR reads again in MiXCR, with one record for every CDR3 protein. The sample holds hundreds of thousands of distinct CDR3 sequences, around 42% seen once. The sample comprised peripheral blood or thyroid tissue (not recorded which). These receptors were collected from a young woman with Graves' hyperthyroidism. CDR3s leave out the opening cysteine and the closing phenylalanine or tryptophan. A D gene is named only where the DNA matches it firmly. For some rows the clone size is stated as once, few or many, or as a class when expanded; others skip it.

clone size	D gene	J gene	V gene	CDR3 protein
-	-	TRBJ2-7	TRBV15	ATSSLGVHEQY
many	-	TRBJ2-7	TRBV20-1	SARQGAYEQY
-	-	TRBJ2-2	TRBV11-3	ASSQGAALAGELF
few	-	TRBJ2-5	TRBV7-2	ASSFYREETQY
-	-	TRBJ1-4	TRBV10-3	AISGEGVTNEKLF
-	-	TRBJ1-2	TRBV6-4	ASPEGGIANYGYT
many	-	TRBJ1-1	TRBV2	ASSPGPQNTEAF
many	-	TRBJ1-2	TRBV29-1	SVLDIGYGYT
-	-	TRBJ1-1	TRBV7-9	ASRQRGDTEAF
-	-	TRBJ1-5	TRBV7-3	ASSVNQGQPQH
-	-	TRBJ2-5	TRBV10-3	AIRPERETQY
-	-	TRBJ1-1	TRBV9	ASSVEGGGVTEAF
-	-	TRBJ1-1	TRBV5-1	ASSRVEVGTEAF
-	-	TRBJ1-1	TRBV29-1	SVERGF
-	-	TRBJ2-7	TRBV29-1	SVEAGARFEQY
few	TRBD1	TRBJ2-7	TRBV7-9	ASSVVLRDRESYEQY
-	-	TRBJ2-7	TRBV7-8	ASSFGTPSYEQY
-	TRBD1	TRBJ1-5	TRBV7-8	ARTGMQPQH
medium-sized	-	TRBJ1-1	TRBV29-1	SVVRETEAF
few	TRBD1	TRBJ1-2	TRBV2	ASTKDRSLWGYT
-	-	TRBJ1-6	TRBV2	ASTSGSSPLH
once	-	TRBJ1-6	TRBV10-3	AISSQGRNSPLH
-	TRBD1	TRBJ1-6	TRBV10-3	AISLGQGAGSPLH
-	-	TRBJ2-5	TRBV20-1	SARMAGRQETQY
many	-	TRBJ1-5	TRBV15	ATSRATVSDQPQH
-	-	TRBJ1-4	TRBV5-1	ASSSIPFRGTNEKLF
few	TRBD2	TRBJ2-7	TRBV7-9	ASSQPTSGRSYEQY
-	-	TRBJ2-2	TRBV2	ASNFGPGELF
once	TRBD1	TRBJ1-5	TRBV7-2	ASSQLGWSRGPNQPQH
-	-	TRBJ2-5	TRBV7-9	ASSLVGTEGGTQY
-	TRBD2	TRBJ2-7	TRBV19	ASSMLAASYEQY
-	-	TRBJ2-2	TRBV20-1	SARDRTANTGELF
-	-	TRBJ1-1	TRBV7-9	ASSRAGKNTEAF
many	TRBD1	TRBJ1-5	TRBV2	ATTGQVNQPQH
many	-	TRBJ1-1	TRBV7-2	ASSLDRASTEAF
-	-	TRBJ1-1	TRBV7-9	ASSFQGRLNTEAF
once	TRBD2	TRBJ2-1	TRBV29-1	SVYSGSDEQF
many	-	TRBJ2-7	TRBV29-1	SVPNRDTGGYEQY
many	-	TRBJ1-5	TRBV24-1	ATSDNRGRQPQH
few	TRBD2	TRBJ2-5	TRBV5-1	ASSPGLAGVVETQY
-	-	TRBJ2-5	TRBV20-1	SAREGGINVAPETQY
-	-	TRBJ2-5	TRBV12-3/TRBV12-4	ASSFSGVETQY
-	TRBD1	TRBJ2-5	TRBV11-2	ASSSRRTGGGETQY
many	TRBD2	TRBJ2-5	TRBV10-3	AISDVLEMASGAETQY
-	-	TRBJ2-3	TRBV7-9	ASSLVGQGGMADTQY
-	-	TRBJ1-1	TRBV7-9	ASSSRALIGTEAF